Presented here are 17 T cell receptor beta chains from one specimen sequenced in a study of blood T cells in healthy people across ages. With a J-beta primer mix and a sample-barcoded 5' primer, a second PCR ran 7 to 11 cycles. Each CDR3 protein is one row after TCRdb ran MiXCR on the 5' RACE reads. The sample lists 980,000 or so distinct CDR3 sequences; 45% to 50% were seen once. The specimen was blood. Receptor source: a man aged 30 to 39 in good health.

The gene calls are TRBV7-9 and TRBJ2-4; 7 bases agree with TRBD1. The J call may be incorrect, as the DNA end agrees better with TRBJ2-7. Per germline, CDR1 SEHNR and CDR2 FQNEAQ (reference sequence). The CDR3 runs to 15 residues. CDR3 nucleotide sequence: TGTGCCAGCAGCTTAATCCGGGGACAGATCTACGAGCAGTACTTC. Its protein is CASSLIRGQIYEQYF.

This clonotype was counted a few times. As DNA, the CDR3 is TGTGCCAGCAGCCAGTTAGGTGGCCGGGATGAGCAGTACTTC. It encodes CASSQLGGRDEQYF. This chain joins TRBV14 and TRBJ2-7; perhaps TRBD2 as D (5 bases). The CDR3 is 14 residues long. Per germline, CDR1 SGHDN and CDR2 FVKESK. The V gene lost 3 bases and the J gene lost 7 bases, with 16 bases spanning the gap.

The rearrangement joins TRBV7-9 to TRBJ1-4, with 8 bases fitting TRBD1. CDR3 length: 15 amino acids. In germline, CDR1 is SEHNR, CDR2 FQNEAQ (reference sequence). J was trimmed by 8 bases and V by 3 bases; bases with no gene match: 8. The CDR3 coding sequence is TGTGCCAGCAGCTTCGGACAGGGAGGTTGGGAAAAACTGTTTTTT. Its translation is CASSFGQGGWEKLFF.

V and J are TRBV7-6 and TRBJ1-4, with 9 nucleotides matching TRBD1. The CDR3 totals 15 residues. Trimming took 5 bases from V and 5 from J; bases not matched to a gene: 6. The germline gives CDR1 SGHVS, CDR2 FNYEAQ. The DNA for the CDR3 is TGTGCCAGCAGCGTAGTACAGGGGGCGAATGAAAAACTGTTTTTT. This gives the protein CASSVVQGANEKLFF.

The rearrangement links TRBV9 to TRBJ2-3, with 9 bases identical to TRBD2. Germline CDR1 and CDR2: SGDLS and YYNGEE. J gave up 4 bases and V 4 bases, and 4 bases lay outside the gene matches. This CDR3 has 14 amino acids. In DNA form, the CDR3 reads TGTGCCAGCAGCCTTAGCGGGAGCCCAGATACGCAGTATTTT. Its protein product is CASSLSGSPDTQYF. Full variable domain (outside the CDR3, taken from reference TRBV9 and TRBJ2-3): DSGVTQTPKHLITATGQRVTLRCSPRSGDLSVYWYQQSLDQGLQFLIQYYNGEERAKGNILERFSAQQFPDLHSELNLSSLELGDSALYFCASSLSGSPDTQYFGPGTRLTVL.

The gene calls are TRBV15 and TRBJ2-7; weak D call: TRBD1 (5 bases). V dropped 4 bases and J dropped 3 bases, with 13 bases sitting between them. CDR3 size: 14 residues. From germline, CDR1 is LNHNV and CDR2 YYDKDF (reference sequence). The CDR3 loop reads CATSTRLQVYEQYF. CDR3 in DNA: TGTGCCACCAGCACCAGATTACAGGTCTACGAGCAGTACTTC.

The chain couples TRBV4-1 to TRBJ2-5, with 11 bases fitting TRBD2. Germline lookup yields CDR1 MGHRA and CDR2 YSYEKL. The length of the CDR3 is 16 residues. V shed 1 base, J shed 8 bases, and the junction held 9 bases outside the gene matches. The DNA for the CDR3 is TGCGCCAGCAGCCAAGTATATGGACTAGCGGGCGAAACCCAGTACTTC. The encoded protein is CASSQVYGLAGETQYF.

The chain couples TRBV3-1 to TRBJ1-2; D gene uncertain. The CDR3 runs to 12 residues. Trimming took off 1 base at V and 7 bases at J, with 7 bases between the two ends. Germline V CDR1 and CDR2: LGHDT, YNNKEL (reference sequence). The CDR3 coding sequence is TGTGCCAGCAGCCAAGCTCCCGGTGGCTACACCTTC. It translates to CASSQAPGGYTF. Filled out from reference TRBV3-1 and TRBJ1-2, the complete variable domain reads DTAVSQTPKYLVTQMGNDKSIKCEQNLGHDTMYWYKQDSKKFLKIMFSYNNKELIINETVPNRFSPKSPDKAHLNLHINSLELGDSAVYFCASSQAPGGYTFGSGTRLTVV.

This clonotype was found a few times. The chain combines TRBV18 with TRBJ1-4, with D maybe TRBD1 (5 bases). This CDR3 contains 13 residues. Germline loops: CDR1 KGHSH, CDR2 LQKENI. V dropped 3 bases and J dropped 8 bases, with 10 bases sitting between them. The DNA for the CDR3 is TGTGCCAGCTCACCGGGGGGTCAAGAAAAACTGTTTTTT. Its protein is CASSPGGQEKLFF.

The rearrangement uses TRBV3-1 and TRBJ2-4, with 7 bases that match TRBD2. The J call is doubtful: the DNA matches TRBJ2-5 better. The CDR3 extends over 13 amino acids. Germline values: CDR1 LGHDT, CDR2 YNNKEL (reference sequence). The CDR3 reads CASSLTSRETQYF. CDR3 nucleotides: TGTGCCAGCAGCCTGACTAGCCGGGAGACCCAGTACTTC.

The chain carries TRBV12-3 or TRBV12-4 and TRBJ2-2; 8 bases line up with TRBD1. This CDR3 is 15 amino acids long. V dropped 7 bases and J dropped 6; count of bases not matched to a gene: 10. As DNA, the CDR3 is TGTGCCAGCATCCCACAGGGGGTACTGGCCGGGGAGCTGTTTTTT. Encoded protein: CASIPQGVLAGELFF.

This clonotype has just a few counts. The chain couples TRBV12-3 or TRBV12-4 to TRBJ1-2; TRBD1 aligns across 7 bases. V trimming: 6 bases; J trimming: 4 bases; junction bases outside the gene matches: 17. The CDR3 runs to 17 residues. This CDR3 is CASSLGPPGGPSYGYTF. Here the CDR3 DNA reads TGTGCCAGCAGCCTGGGGCCTCCAGGGGGTCCCTCCTATGGCTACACCTTC.

This clonotype is categorized as medium-sized. The chain is built from TRBV29-1 and TRBJ2-3; tentative D call: TRBD2 (5 bases). The germline V and J ends were trimmed by 6 bases and 4 bases, with 11 bases remaining between them. Germline lookup yields CDR1 SQVTM and CDR2 ANQGSEA. The CDR3 has 12 residues. In DNA, the CDR3 is TGCAGCGTGGCGGCGCGGGCAGATACGCAGTATTTT. Translation: CSVAARADTQYF.

This clonotype was detected a few times. The chain has TRBV28 and TRBJ2-1; the match to TRBD2 covers 8 bases. Germline V gene data show CDR1 as MDHEN and CDR2 as SYDVKM. The CDR3 extends over 14 amino acids. V trimming: 7 bases; J trimming: 5 bases; junction bases outside the gene matches: 7. The CDR3 here is CASTPGLGNNEQFF. In DNA form, the CDR3 reads TGTGCCAGCACCCCGGGACTAGGGAACAATGAGCAGTTCTTC. Full variable domain (rest looked up from reference TRBV28 and TRBJ2-1): DVKVTQSSRYLVKRTGEKVFLECVQDMDHENMFWYRQDPGLGLRLIYFSYDVKMKEKGDIPEGYSVSREKKERFSLILESASTNQTSMYLCASTPGLGNNEQFFGPGTRLTVL.

V gene TRBV5-1 combines with J gene TRBJ2-1; tentatively, D is TRBD2 (5 bases). CDR1 is SGHRS, CDR2 YFSETQ, per germline. CDR3 size: 15 residues. Trimming took 0 bases from V and 7 from J, leaving 14 bases between them. The CDR3 DNA is TGCGCCAGCAGCTTGGCCGCGGCTAGCAATAATGAGCAGTTCTTC. Its translation: CASSLAAASNNEQFF.

This clonotype was recorded a few times. V usage is TRBV29-1 and J usage is TRBJ2-7; 10 bases align to TRBD1. Losses at the gene ends were 1 base for V and 3 bases for J; bases not matched to a gene: 3. CDR3 length equals 14 residues. Germline CDR1 reads SQVTM; CDR2 reads ANQGSEA. CDR3 region: CSVEGDRGGYEQYF. CDR3 nucleotide sequence: TGCAGCGTTGAAGGGGACAGGGGCGGCTACGAGCAGTACTTC.

The rearrangement uses TRBV5-1 and TRBJ2-2, with TRBD1 matching 7 bases. Germline values: CDR1 SGHRS, CDR2 YFSETQ. V was pared by 4 bases and J by 6 bases, with 15 bases of the junction left unmatched. The CDR3 has 17 residues. CDR3 coding DNA: TGCGCCAGCAGCCACCTCACAGGGGTCAGTAACGCCGGGGAGCTGTTTTTT. Translation: CASSHLTGVSNAGELFF.